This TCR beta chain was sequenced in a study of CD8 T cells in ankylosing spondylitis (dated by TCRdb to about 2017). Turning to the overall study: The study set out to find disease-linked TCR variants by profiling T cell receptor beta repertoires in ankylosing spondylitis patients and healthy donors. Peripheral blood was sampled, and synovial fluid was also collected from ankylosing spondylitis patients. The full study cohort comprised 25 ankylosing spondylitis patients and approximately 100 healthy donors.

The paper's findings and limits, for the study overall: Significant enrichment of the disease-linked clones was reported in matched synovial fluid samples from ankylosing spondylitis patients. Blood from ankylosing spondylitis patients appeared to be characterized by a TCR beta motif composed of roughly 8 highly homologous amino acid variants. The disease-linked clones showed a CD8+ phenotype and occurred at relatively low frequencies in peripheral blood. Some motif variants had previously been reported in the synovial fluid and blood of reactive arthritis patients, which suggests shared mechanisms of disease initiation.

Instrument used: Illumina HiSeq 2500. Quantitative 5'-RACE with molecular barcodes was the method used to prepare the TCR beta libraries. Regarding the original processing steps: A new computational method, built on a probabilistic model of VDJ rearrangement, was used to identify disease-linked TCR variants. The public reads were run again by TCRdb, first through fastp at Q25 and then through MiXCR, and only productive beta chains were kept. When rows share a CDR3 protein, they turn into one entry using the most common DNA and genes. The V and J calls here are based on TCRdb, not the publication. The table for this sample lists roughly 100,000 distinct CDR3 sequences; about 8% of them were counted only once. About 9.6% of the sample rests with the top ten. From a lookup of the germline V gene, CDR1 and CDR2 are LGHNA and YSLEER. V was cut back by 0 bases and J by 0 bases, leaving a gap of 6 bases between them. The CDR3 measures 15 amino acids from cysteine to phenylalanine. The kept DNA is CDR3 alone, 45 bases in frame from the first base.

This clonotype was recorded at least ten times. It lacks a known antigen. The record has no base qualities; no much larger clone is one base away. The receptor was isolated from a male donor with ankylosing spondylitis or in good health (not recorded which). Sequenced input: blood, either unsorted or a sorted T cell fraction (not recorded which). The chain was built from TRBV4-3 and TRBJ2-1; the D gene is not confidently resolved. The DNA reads TGCGCCAGCAGCCAAGACCGGAGCTCCTACAATGAGCAGTTCTTC. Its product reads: CASSQDRSSYNEQFF.